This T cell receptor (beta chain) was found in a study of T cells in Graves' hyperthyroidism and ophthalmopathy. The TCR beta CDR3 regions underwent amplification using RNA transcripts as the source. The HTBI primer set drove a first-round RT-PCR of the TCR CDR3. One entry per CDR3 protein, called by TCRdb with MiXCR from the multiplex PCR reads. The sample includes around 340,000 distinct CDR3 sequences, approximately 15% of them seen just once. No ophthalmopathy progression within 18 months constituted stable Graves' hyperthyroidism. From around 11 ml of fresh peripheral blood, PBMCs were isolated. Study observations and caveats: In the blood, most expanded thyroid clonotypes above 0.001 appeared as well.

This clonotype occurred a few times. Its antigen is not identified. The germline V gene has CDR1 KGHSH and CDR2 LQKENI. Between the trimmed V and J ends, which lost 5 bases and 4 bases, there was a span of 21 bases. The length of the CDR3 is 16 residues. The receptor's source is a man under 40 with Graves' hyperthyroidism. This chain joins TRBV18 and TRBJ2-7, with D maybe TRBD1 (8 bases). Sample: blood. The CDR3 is CASSAGATGGSYEQYF. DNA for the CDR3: TGTGCCAGCTCAGCGGGGGCAACAGGGGGGTCATACGAGCAGTACTTC.